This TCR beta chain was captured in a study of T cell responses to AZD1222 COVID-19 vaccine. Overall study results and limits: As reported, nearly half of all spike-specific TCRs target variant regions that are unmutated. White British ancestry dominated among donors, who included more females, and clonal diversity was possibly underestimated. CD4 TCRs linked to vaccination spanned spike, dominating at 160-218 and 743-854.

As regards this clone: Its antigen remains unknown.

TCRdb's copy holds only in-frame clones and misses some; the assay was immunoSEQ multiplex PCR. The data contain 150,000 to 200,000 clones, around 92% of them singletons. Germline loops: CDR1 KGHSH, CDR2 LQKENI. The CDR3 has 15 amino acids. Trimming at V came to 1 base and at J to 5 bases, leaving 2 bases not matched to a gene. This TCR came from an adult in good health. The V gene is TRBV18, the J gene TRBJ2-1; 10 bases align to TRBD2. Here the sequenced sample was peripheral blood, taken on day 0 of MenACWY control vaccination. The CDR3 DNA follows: TGTGCCAGCTCACCACGGACTAGCGGTAACAATGAGCAGTTCTTC. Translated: CASSPRTSGNNEQFF. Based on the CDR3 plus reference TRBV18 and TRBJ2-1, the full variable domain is NAGVMQNPRHLVRRRGQEARLRCSPMKGHSHVYWYRQLPEEGLKFMVYLQKENIIDESGMPKERFSAEFPKEGPSILRIQQVVRGDSAAYFCASSPRTSGNNEQFFGPGTRLTVL.